This T cell receptor beta chain was found in a study of cytomegalovirus exposure and HLA in healthy donors. The table came from immunoSEQ multiplex PCR; TCRdb's copy has only in-frame clones and leaves some out. The repertoire has 200,000 or so clones, 75% to 95% of them found once; the top ten carry about 1%. The CDR3 extends over 14 amino acids. V lost 4 bases and J lost 4, with 11 bases in between. Germline assignment: CDR1 MDHEN and CDR2 SYDVKM. The chain links TRBV28 to TRBJ1-5, with no clear D. The sample consisted of PBMCs. The TCR originated in a woman under 30 in good health and CMV-seronegative. CDR3 DNA: TGTGCCAGCAGTTCATATCACGGGAATCAGCCCCAGCATTTT. It specifies CASSSYHGNQPQHF.